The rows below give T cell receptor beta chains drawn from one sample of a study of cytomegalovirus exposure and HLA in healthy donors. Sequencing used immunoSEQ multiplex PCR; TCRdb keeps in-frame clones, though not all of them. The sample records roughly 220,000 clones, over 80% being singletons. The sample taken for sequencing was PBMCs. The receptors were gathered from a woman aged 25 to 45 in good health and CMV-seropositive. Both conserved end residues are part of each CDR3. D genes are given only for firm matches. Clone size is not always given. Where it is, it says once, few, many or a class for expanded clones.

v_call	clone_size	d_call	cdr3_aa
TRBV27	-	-	CASSTWDTTSTDTQYF
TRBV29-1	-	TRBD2	CSVELAGVPNLYNEQFF
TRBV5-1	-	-	CASSPEVTPSTDTQYF
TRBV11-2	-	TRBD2	CASSLVIRGAGNIQYF
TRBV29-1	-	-	CSGYRRGKSSYNEQFF
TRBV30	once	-	CAWSVRRGDSRASYNEQFF
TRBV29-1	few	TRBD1	CSVIEGATTGELFF
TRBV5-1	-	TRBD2	CASSLGPAGYRETQYF
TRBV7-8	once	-	CASERVGSYEQYF
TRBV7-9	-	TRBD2	CASSFSRTSGIGELFF
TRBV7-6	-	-	CASSSFAGLSGNQPQHF
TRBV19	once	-	CASRGAVALNEQFF
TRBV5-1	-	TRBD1	CASSSFSGTAYNEQFF
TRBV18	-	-	CASSTTGTRRYEQYF
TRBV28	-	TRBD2	CASSPGLALIHTYEQYF
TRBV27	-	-	CASSSYRGSSYNEQFF